This entry features one TCR beta chain sequence. The record originates from a study of blood T cell repertoires in COVID-19. Study in general: Collection of acute and convalescent COVID-19 samples took place in the United States, Italy and Spain. T cells, B-cell-depleted T cells, or PBMCs supplied cDNA or gDNA.

Original handling: Nucleated cell counts were estimated from reference gene primer amplification. The table came from immunoSEQ multiplex PCR; TCRdb's copy has only in-frame clones and leaves some out. V, J and clone size reflect that table, while D and trimming were determined from the DNA. The sample shows roughly 380,000 clones, roughly 85% of them seen only once. V lost 0 bases and J lost 7, with 21 bases in between. Germline values: CDR1 MGHDK, CDR2 SYGVNS. The CDR3 runs to 17 residues. The sequencing sample was made of peripheral blood. The chain links TRBV25-1 to TRBJ1-1; D might be TRBD1 (6 bases). The clonotype originates from a woman aged 18-29 years with acute or convalescent COVID-19. CDR3 residues: CASSEYTYAQGRFEAFF. CDR3 DNA: TGTGCCAGCAGTGAATACACATACGCACAGGGAAGGTTTGAAGCTTTCTTT.